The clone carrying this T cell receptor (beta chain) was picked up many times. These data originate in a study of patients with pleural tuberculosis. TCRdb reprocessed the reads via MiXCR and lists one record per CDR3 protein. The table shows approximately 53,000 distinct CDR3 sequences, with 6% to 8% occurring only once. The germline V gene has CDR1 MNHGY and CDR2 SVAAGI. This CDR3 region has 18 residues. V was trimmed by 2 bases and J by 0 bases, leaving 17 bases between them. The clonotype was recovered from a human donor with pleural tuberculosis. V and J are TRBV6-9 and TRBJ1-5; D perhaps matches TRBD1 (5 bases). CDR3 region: CASSYDTRQGYSNQPQHF. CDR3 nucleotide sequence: TGTGCCAGCAGTTATGATACCCGCCAGGGCTATAGCAATCAGCCCCAGCATTTT.